This T cell receptor (beta chain) was sequenced for a study of glioma-infiltrating T cells. Amplification of TCR alpha and beta CDR3 regions from RNA used iRepertoire nested multiplex PCR. Input was roughly 95-400 ng of tissue mRNA or PBMC total RNA. From the multiplex PCR reads, TCRdb called clonotypes with MiXCR, one entry per CDR3 protein. The data contain about 130,000 distinct CDR3 sequences, 20% to 25% of them seen just once; the ten biggest clones take up over 12%. The CDR3 runs 18 residues. Trimming took off 0 bases at V and 2 bases at J, with 17 bases between the two ends. Germline loops: CDR1 LGHNA, CDR2 YSLEER. This clonotype was seen at least ten times. Its antigen remains unidentified. Study findings and constraints: Non-neoplastic patients had below-expected tissue-blood divergence, while all gliomas exceeded expectation. CDR3 overlap between tissue and blood was very small.

This rearrangement joins TRBV4-3 to TRBJ2-1; weak D call: TRBD2 (6 bases). This receptor was obtained from a human donor with low-grade glioma or glioblastoma, undergoing nonglioma brain surgery, or in good health (not recorded which). The specimen sequenced was glioma tissue, nonneoplastic brain tissue, or PBMCs (not recorded which). The CDR3 DNA reads as TGCGCCAGCAGCCAAGATAAAAAAGGGAGGAGAACCTACAATGAGCAGTTCTTC. This codes for CASSQDKKGRRTYNEQFF.